The 16 T cell receptor beta chains given below trace back to one sample, sequenced in a study of blood T cell repertoires in COVID-19. Here immunoSEQ multiplex PCR was the method, and the copy in TCRdb shows in-frame clones only, minus some. The sample consists of around 300,000 clones, roughly 87% of them appearing once. The material sequenced was peripheral blood. These receptor sequences come from a man aged 45 to 65 with active or convalescent COVID-19.

The chain joins TRBV5-1 to TRBJ2-7; 11 bases agree with TRBD1. CDR3 length equals 14 residues. From germline, CDR1 is SGHRS and CDR2 YFSETQ. The V segment lost 4 bases and the J segment 6 bases; nucleotides outside the gene matches: 6. CDR3 nucleotides: TGCGCCAGCAGCCTGGGACAGGGGGGGTTCGAGCAGTACTTC. Translation: CASSLGQGGFEQYF.

The chain links TRBV5-6 to TRBJ2-1, with 8 bases that match TRBD2. The CDR3 runs 16 residues. V lost 3 bases and J lost 9; bases outside the gene matches: 14. The germline V gene has CDR1 SGHDT and CDR2 YYEEEE. CDR3 residues: CASSSNGASGFSEQFF. The CDR3 DNA reads as TGTGCCAGCAGCTCCAACGGGGCTAGCGGGTTTTCTGAGCAGTTCTTC.

This chain joins TRBV6-5 and TRBJ2-7, with 11 bases fitting TRBD2. Germline lookup yields CDR1 MNHEY and CDR2 SVGAGI. With V trimmed by 4 bases and J by 0 bases, 2 bases remained unmatched. The CDR3 runs 15 residues. The CDR3 DNA reads TGTGCCAGCAGTTTGACTAGCGGGGACTCCTACGAGCAGTACTTC. Protein product: CASSLTSGDSYEQYF.

V is TRBV30 and J is TRBJ2-6; perhaps TRBD1 as D (5 bases). The CDR3 covers 17 residues. The V end was cut by 0 bases, the J end by 0 bases, with 12 bases between. Germline-derived CDR1 and CDR2 are GTSNPN and SVGIG (reference sequence). This chain's CDR3 is CAWSVPRGASGANVLTF. Written as DNA, the CDR3 is TGTGCCTGGAGTGTACCCCGTGGGGCCTCTGGGGCCAACGTCCTGACTTTC.

The chain links TRBV19 to TRBJ1-5, with 7 bases aligning to TRBD1. The CDR3 sequence is 15 residues long. Germline V gene sequence: CDR1 LNHDA, CDR2 SQIVND (reference sequence). The junction had 11 bases not matched to a gene; V was cut back by 6 bases and J by 6 bases. For the CDR3, the DNA is TGTGCCAGTAGCTCAGACAGGGTTGGGACTCAGCCCCAGCATTTT. This gives the protein CASSSDRVGTQPQHF.

The gene calls are TRBV9 and TRBJ1-1; D unresolved. The V gene's germline CDR1 is SGDLS and CDR2 YYNGEE. V was clipped by 2 bases and J by 1 base, with 15 bases between them. The CDR3 is made up of 16 amino acids. In DNA, the CDR3 is TGTGCCAGCAGCGTTGCGGCCGGTACTACGAACACTGAAGCTTTCTTT. Residues: CASSVAAGTTNTEAFF.

This chain's CDR3 is CASSFYVPRQVTYEQYF. As DNA, the CDR3 is TGTGCCAGCAGCTTTTACGTCCCCCGGCAGGTTACCTACGAGCAGTACTTC. The chain combines TRBV5-6 with TRBJ2-7; no reliable D call. CDR3 length: 17 amino acids. V dropped 2 bases and J dropped 2 bases, with 20 bases sitting between them. Germline V gene sequence: CDR1 SGHDT, CDR2 YYEEEE. Variable domain in full (rest from reference TRBV5-6 and TRBJ2-7): DAGVTQSPTHLIKTRGQQVTLRCSPKSGHDTVSWYQQALGQGPQFIFQYYEEEERQRGNFPDRFSGHQFPNYSSELNVNALLLGDSALYLCASSFYVPRQVTYEQYFGPGTRLTVT.

V gene TRBV10-2 combines with J gene TRBJ2-1; the D is unclear. The CDR3 spans 13 residues. CDR1 and CDR2 from the germline V gene are WSHSY and SAAADI. V gave up 6 bases and J gave up 0 bases, with 6 bases separating them. CDR3 protein: CASRRSSYNEQFF. As DNA, the CDR3 is TGCGCCAGCAGGAGGAGCTCCTACAATGAGCAGTTCTTC.

The chain has TRBV18 and TRBJ1-4; D is possibly TRBD1 (6 bases). V lost 2 bases and J lost 6, with 7 bases in between. Germline CDR1 is KGHSH and CDR2 is LQKENI. The CDR3 spans 13 residues. The CDR3 here is CASSPKGDEKLFF. CDR3 sequence (DNA): TGTGCCAGCTCACCAAAGGGGGATGAAAAACTGTTTTTT.

The chain links TRBV4-1 to TRBJ1-4; TRBD1 matches 10 bases. The CDR3 covers 16 residues. CDR1 is MGHRA, CDR2 YSYEKL, per germline. After removal of 4 bases from V and 6 bases from J, the junction contained 8 bases not matched to a gene. In nucleotides, the CDR3 is TGCGCCAGCAGCCCCCGACAGGGGGCTCAGGATGAAAAACTGTTTTTT. It encodes CASSPRQGAQDEKLFF.

This clone was counted a few times. The chain joins TRBV10-3 to TRBJ2-7, with 11 nucleotides matching TRBD2. Trimming removed 6 bases from V and 3 bases from J; junction bases left unmatched: 4. The CDR3 spans 14 residues. CDR1 and CDR2 (germline): ENHRY, SYGVKD. This chain's CDR3 is CAIRSSGGSYEQYF. The CDR3 nucleotides read TGTGCCATCAGGTCTAGCGGGGGGAGCTACGAGCAGTACTTC.

The genes are TRBV2 and TRBJ1-3; D unresolved. Germline V lookup: CDR1 SNHLY, CDR2 FYNNEI. The germline V and J ends were trimmed by 1 base and 2 bases, with 9 bases remaining between them. The CDR3 spans 15 residues. For the CDR3, the DNA is TGTGCCAGCAGTGAAGACAGCCCGACTGGAAACACCATATATTTT. This encodes CASSEDSPTGNTIYF. Full variable domain (rest looked up from reference TRBV2 and TRBJ1-3): EPEVTQTPSHQVTQMGQEVILRCVPISNHLYFYWYRQILGQKVEFLVSFYNNEISEKSEIFDDQFSVERPDGSNFTLKIRSTKLEDSAMYFCASSEDSPTGNTIYFGEGSWLTVV.

This clone was detected only once. This chain joins TRBV7-3 and TRBJ2-3; 12 positions agree with TRBD2. Germline CDR1 reads SGHTA; CDR2 reads FQGTGA. This CDR3 is built from 17 residues. V dropped 5 bases and J dropped 2; count of bases not matched to a gene: 8. CDR3 region: CASSPSGLAGFTDTQYF. CDR3 in DNA: TGTGCCAGCAGCCCATCAGGACTAGCGGGGTTCACAGATACGCAGTATTTT.

The genes are TRBV7-2 and TRBJ1-1; D perhaps matches TRBD1 (5 bases). CDR1 is SGHTA and CDR2 is FQGNSA in the germline V gene. This CDR3 region has 17 residues. The V gene lost 1 base and the J gene lost 7 bases, with 22 bases spanning the gap. The CDR3 region is CASSLGAGFGLTVEAFF. DNA for the CDR3: TGTGCCAGCAGCTTAGGGGCAGGGTTTGGACTAACCGTTGAAGCTTTCTTT.

This clone has a single count. The gene calls are TRBV3-1 (or the pseudogene TRBV3-2) and TRBJ2-1; 9 positions agree with TRBD2. The CDR3 contains 15 residues. The germline V gene encodes CDR1 LGHDT and CDR2 YNNKEL (reference sequence). The junction had 7 bases not matched to a gene; V was cut back by 0 bases and J by 10 bases. The CDR3 region is CASSQEWTSAREQFF. DNA for the CDR3: TGTGCCAGCAGCCAAGAGTGGACTAGCGCTCGGGAGCAGTTCTTC.

The chain couples TRBV2 to TRBJ1-2; 8 positions agree with TRBD1. From germline, CDR1 is SNHLY and CDR2 FYNNEI. The CDR3 has 14 residues. V gave up 7 bases and J gave up 7 bases; unmatched junction bases: 11. CDR3 residues: CASTPTGAMGGYTF. CDR3 nucleotides: TGTGCCAGCACCCCGACAGGGGCAATGGGTGGCTACACCTTC.